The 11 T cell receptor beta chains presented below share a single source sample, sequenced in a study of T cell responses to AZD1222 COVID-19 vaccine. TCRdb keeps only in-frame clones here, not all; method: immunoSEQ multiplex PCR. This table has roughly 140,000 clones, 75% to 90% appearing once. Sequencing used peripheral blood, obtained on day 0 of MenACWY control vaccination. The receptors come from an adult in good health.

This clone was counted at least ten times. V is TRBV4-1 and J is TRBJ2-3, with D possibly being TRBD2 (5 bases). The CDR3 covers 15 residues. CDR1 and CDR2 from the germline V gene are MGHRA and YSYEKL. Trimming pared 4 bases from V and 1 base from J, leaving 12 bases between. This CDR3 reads CASSREGGGTDTQYF. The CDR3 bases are TGCGCCAGCAGCCGAGAGGGCGGCGGCACAGATACGCAGTATTTT.

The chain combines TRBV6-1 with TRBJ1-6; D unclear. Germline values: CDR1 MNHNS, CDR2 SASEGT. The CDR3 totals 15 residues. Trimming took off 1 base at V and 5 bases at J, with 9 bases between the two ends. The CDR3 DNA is TGTGCCAGCAGTGAAGGTGACTGGAATAATTCACCCCTCCACTTT. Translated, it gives CASSEGDWNNSPLHF.

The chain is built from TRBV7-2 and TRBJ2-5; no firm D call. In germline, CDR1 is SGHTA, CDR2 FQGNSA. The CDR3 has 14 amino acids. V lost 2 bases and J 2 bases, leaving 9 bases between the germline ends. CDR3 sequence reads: CASSLMAIQETQYF. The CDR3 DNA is TGTGCCAGCAGCTTAATGGCAATACAAGAGACCCAGTACTTC.

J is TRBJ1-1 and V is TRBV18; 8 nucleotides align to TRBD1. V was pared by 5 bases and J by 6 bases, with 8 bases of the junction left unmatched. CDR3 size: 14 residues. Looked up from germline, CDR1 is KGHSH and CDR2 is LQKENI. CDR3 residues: CASSTIDRGSEAFF. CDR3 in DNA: TGTGCCAGCTCAACCATTGACAGGGGATCTGAAGCTTTCTTT.

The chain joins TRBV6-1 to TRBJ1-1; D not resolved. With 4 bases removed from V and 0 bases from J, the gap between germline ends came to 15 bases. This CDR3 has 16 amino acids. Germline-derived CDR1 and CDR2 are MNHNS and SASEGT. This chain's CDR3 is CASSAKAGRMNTEAFF. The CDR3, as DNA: TGTGCCAGCAGTGCTAAGGCGGGGAGGATGAACACTGAAGCTTTCTTT.

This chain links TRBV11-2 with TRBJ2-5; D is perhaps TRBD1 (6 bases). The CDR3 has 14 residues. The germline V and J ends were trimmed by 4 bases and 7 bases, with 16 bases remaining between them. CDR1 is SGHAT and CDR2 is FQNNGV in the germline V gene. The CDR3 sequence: CASSSGARGGTQYF. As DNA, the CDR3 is TGTGCCAGCAGCTCGGGTGCGAGAGGGGGGACCCAGTACTTC.

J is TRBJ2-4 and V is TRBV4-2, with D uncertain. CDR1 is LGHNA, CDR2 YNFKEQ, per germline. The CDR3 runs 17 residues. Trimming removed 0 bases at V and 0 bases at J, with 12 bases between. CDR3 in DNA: TGTGCCAGCAGCCAAGATCAAAACTCGGTAGCCAAAAACATTCAGTACTTC. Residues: CASSQDQNSVAKNIQYF.

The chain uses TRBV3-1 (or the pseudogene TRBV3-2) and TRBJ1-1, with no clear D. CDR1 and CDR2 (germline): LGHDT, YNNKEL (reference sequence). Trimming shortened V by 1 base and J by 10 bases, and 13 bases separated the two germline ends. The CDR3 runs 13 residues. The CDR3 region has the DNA TGTGCCAGCAGCCAAGCCATACAAATGCGAGCTTTCTTT. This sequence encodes CASSQAIQMRAFF.

CDR3 in amino acids: CASSRGRDYGYTF. DNA for the CDR3: TGTGCCAGCAGTCGGGGACGGGACTATGGCTACACCTTC. The rearrangement joins TRBV5-6 to TRBJ1-2, with a possible D match to TRBD1 (5 bases). Trimming stripped 5 bases from V and 3 bases from J, with 11 bases between. Germline V gene lookup returns CDR1 SGHDT and CDR2 YYEEEE. The CDR3 spans 13 residues.

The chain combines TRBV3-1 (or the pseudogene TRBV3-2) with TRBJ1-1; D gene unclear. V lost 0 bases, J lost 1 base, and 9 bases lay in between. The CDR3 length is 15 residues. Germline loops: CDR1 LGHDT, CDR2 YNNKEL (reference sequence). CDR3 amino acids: CASSQDPGKNTEAFF. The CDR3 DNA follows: TGTGCCAGCAGCCAAGATCCCGGGAAGAACACTGAAGCTTTCTTT.

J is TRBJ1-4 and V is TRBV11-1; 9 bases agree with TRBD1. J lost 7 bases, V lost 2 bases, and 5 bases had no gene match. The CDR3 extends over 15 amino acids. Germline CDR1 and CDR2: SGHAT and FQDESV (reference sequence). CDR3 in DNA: TGTGCCAGCAGCTTATCCGGGACAGGGATTGAAAAACTGTTTTTT. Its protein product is CASSLSGTGIEKLFF.